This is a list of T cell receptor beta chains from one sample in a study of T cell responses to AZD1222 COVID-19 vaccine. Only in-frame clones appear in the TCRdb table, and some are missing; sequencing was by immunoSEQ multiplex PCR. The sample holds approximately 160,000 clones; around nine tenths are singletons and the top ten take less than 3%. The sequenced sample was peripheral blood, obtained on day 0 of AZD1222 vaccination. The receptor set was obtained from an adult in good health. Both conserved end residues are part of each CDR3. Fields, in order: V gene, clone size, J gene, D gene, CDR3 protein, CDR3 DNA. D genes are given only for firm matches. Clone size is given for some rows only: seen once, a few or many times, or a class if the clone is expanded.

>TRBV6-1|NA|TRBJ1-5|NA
CASSVPWAEGNQPQHF
TGTGCCAGCAGTGTACCGTGGGCAGAAGGCAATCAGCCCCAGCATTTT
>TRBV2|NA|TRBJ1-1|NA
CASSVGQMNTEAFF
TGTGCCAGCAGTGTAGGCCAGATGAACACTGAAGCTTTCTTT
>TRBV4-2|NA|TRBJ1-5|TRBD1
CASSQDARDRGAKGEPQHF
TGTGCCAGCAGCCAGGATGCCCGGGACAGGGGCGCCAAGGGGGAGCCCCAGCATTTT
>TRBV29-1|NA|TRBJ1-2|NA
CSVEGRGVNYGYTF
TGCAGCGTTGAAGGAAGGGGAGTAAACTATGGCTACACCTTC
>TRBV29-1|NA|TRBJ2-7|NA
CSVGPTGGRSYEQYF
TGCAGCGTTGGTCCCACCGGGGGGCGCTCCTACGAGCAGTACTTC
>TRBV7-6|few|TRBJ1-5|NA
CASSPKIGVGQPQHF
TGTGCCAGCAGTCCCAAGATCGGGGTTGGTCAGCCCCAGCATTTT
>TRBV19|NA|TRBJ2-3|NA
CASSTGPRGPDTQYF
TGTGCCAGTAGTACGGGACCCCGAGGACCAGATACGCAGTATTTT
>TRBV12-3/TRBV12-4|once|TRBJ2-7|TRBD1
CASLKGALDEQYF
TGTGCCAGCCTAAAGGGGGCCCTCGACGAGCAGTACTTC
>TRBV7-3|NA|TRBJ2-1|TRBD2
CASSLIPSGEQFF
TGTGCCAGCAGCTTAATTCCTAGCGGGGAGCAGTTCTTC
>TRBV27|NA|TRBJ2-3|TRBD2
CASSFGLAGGIDTQYF
TGTGCCAGCAGTTTTGGTCTAGCGGGGGGGATAGATACGCAGTATTTT
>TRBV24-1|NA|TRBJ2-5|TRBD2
CATSGLAGETQYF
TGTGCCACCAGTGGACTAGCTGGGGAGACCCAGTACTTC
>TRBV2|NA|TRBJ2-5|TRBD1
CASSDRRGRGETQYF
TGTGCCAGCAGTGATCGCAGGGGGCGCGGGGAGACCCAGTACTTC
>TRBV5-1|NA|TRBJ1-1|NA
CASSLGWGTEAFF
TGCGCCAGCAGCTTGGGGTGGGGAACTGAAGCTTTCTTT
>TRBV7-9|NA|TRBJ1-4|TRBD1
CASSILQGRGEKLFF
TGTGCCAGCAGCATACTACAGGGGCGGGGTGAAAAACTGTTTTTT
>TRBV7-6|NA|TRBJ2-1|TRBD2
CASSSRPSGDIYNEQFF
TGTGCCAGCAGTTCAAGGCCTAGCGGGGATATCTACAATGAGCAGTTCTTC
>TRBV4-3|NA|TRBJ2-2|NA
CASSQGEGSPPGELFF
TGCGCCAGCAGCCAAGGAGAAGGTAGCCCCCCCGGGGAGCTGTTTTTT
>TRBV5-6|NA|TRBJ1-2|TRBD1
CASGGTENYGYTF
TGTGCCAGCGGGGGGACAGAGAACTATGGCTACACCTTC
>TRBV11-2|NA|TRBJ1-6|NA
CASSDTRPPGFPLHF
TGTGCCAGCAGCGACACTCGCCCCCCCGGTTTCCCCCTCCACTTT
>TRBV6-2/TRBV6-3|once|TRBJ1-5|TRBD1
CASSRQGASVYSNQPQHF
TGTGCCAGCAGCAGACAGGGGGCCTCCGTCTATAGCAATCAGCCCCAGCATTTT
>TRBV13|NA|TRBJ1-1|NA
CASSLYQNTMNTEAFF
TGTGCCAGCAGCTTATATCAGAACACCATGAACACTGAAGCTTTCTTT
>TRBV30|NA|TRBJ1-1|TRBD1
CASQPGGRGTSTEAFF
TGTGCCTCCCAACCAGGGGGGAGGGGGACTTCCACTGAAGCTTTCTTT
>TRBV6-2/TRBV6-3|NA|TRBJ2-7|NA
CASSRTWSGIGEQYF
TGTGCCAGCAGTAGAACCTGGAGTGGTATCGGCGAGCAGTACTTC
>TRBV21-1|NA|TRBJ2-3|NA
CASSKCPSPYF
TGTGCCAGCAGCAAATGCCCGTCGCCGTATTTT
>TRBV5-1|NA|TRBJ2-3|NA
CASTPGSSFTDTQYF
TGCGCCAGCACCCCTGGCTCTAGTTTCACAGATACGCAGTATTTT
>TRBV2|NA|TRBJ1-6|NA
CASSEEAPDYNSPLHF
TGTGCCAGCAGTGAAGAGGCCCCTGACTATAATTCACCCCTCCACTTT
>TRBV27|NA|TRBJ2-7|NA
CASGESYEQYF
TGTGCCAGCGGGGAAAGCTACGAGCAGTACTTC
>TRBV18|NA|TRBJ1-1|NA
CASAGTMNTEAFF
TGTGCCAGCGCCGGGACAATGAACACTGAAGCTTTCTTT
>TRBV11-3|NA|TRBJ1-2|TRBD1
CASSSGTGASGNYGYTF
TGTGCCAGCAGCTCCGGGACAGGCGCGTCGGGGAACTATGGCTACACCTTC
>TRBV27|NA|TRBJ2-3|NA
CASSLYRSTDTQYF
TGTGCCAGCAGTTTATACAGAAGCACAGATACGCAGTATTTT
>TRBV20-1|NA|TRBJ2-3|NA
CSGRDLFSQYF
TGCAGTGGACGGGACCTATTTTCACAGTATTTT
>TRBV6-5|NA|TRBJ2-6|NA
CASSYFHLSGANVLTF
TGTGCCAGCAGTTACTTCCACCTCTCTGGGGCCAACGTCCTGACTTTC
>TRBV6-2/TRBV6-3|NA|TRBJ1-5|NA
CASSYPTNGGQPQHF
TGTGCCAGCAGTTACCCCACGAATGGAGGTCAGCCCCAGCATTTT